This T cell receptor beta chain was identified during a study of blood T cell repertoires in COVID-19. Study at large: PBMCs, B-cell-depleted T cells, or T cells were the source of the cDNA or gDNA that made up the material.

CDR3 length equals 17 residues. Per germline, CDR1 LGHNA and CDR2 YNFKEQ. V lost 1 base, J lost 6 bases, and 6 bases stayed unmatched. Per the study methods: Scientists estimated how many nucleated cells there were by amplifying reference gene primers. The method was immunoSEQ multiplex PCR; TCRdb's version includes in-frame clones alone and lacks a portion of them. That table gives V, J and clone size, and the DNA gave D and trimming. The table includes around 110,000 clones, around 83% detected once. The origin of this receptor is a man between 35 and 55 years old with acute or convalescent COVID-19. V and J are TRBV4-2 and TRBJ2-2, with 12 bases matching TRBD2. Sample: peripheral blood. CDR3 in amino acids: CASSQVTGLAGSGELFF. The CDR3 DNA sequence: TGTGCCAGCAGCCAAGTAACCGGACTAGCGGGGTCCGGGGAGCTGTTTTTT.